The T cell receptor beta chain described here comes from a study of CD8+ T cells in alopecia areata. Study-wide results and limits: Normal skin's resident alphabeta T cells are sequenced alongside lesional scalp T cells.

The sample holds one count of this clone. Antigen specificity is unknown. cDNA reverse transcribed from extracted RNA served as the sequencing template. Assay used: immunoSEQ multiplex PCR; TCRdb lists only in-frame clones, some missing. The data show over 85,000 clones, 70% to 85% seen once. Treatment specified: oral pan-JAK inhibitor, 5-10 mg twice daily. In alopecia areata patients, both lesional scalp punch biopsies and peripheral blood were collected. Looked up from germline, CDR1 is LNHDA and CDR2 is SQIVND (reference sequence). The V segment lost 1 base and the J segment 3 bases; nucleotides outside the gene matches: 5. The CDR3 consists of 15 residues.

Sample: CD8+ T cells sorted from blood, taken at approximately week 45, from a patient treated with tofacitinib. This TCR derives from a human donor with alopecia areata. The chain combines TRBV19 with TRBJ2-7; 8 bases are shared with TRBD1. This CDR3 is CASSIGQGTYYEQYF. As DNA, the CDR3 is TGTGCCAGTAGTATAGGACAGGGGACATACTACGAGCAGTACTTC.